The present T cell receptor (beta chain) was sequenced within a study of shared clonotypes between healthy human individuals. Study-wide points: Naive CD4 clonotype sharing across a few donors was 4.5% to 6%. Larger estimated richness was generally recorded for naive subsets relative to memory subsets.

Evenly divided among several immunoSEQ plates was the genomic DNA of each subset. The table came from immunoSEQ multiplex PCR; TCRdb's copy has only in-frame clones and leaves some out. The table lists about 1.1 million clones, about 72% of them singletons. Looked up from germline, CDR1 is MNHEY and CDR2 is SMNVEV (reference sequence). Trimming took off 5 bases at V and 5 bases at J, with 18 bases between the two ends. The CDR3 spans 15 residues. Subsets obtained from CD4+ cells comprised CD45RA+ naive and CD45RA-negative memory cells. Regarding this clone: Its antigen remains unknown.

This clonotype originated in a man aged 18-30 years in good health. Some clones in this sample may be carry-over from other donors' samples. The rearrangement joins TRBV27 to TRBJ1-1, with D tentatively TRBD1 (5 bases). Sample: memory CD4+ T cells from PBMCs. Subset reported: CD45RA-negative fraction. The CDR3 DNA reads TGTGCCAGCAGTCCCTCGGGACGGATCGTAACTGAAGCTTTCTTT. Translating it yields CASSPSGRIVTEAFF.